This T cell receptor (beta chain) originates from a study of shared clonotypes between healthy human individuals. Study-level background: The plates for each donor numbered three CD4 naive, three CD4 memory, two CD8 naive and one CD8 memory. Study-level points and caveats: Relative to their counterparts shared across all four donors, non-shared clonotypes exhibited diminished generation probabilities. The naive CD4 repertoires of several donors were compared, and roughly 5.1% of clonotypes were shared.

CDR3 length: 15 residues. Germline CDR1 reads SGHAT; CDR2 reads FQNNGV. After removal of 1 base from V and 6 bases from J, the junction contained 4 bases not matched to a gene. A deep-level run was used for the assay. Here immunoSEQ multiplex PCR was the method, and the copy in TCRdb shows in-frame clones only, minus some. Counted here are 2.5 million or so clones, just over 90% occurring once; the ten biggest clones make up roughly 0.13%. As regards this clone: The antigen remains unidentified.

The clonotype was recovered from a man aged 18 to 30 in good health. The chain carries TRBV11-2 and TRBJ2-1; 9 bases match TRBD2. Material for sequencing was naive CD4+ T cells sorted from blood. Subset specified: CD45RA+ positively selected. The CDR3, as DNA: TGTGCCAGCAGCTTAGGGCTAGCGGGAAGCAATGAGCAGTTCTTC. Its protein product is CASSLGLAGSNEQFF.